This TCR beta chain was sequenced in a study of blood T cells in healthy people across ages. A sample-barcoded 5' primer and a J-beta primer mix were used in a second PCR of roughly 7 to 11 cycles. Each cDNA molecule received a tag from a template-switch adaptor that had 12 random nucleotides. Every sample gave at least 2.5 million paired-end reads containing CDR3. TCRdb reprocessed the 5' RACE reads with MiXCR, giving one entry per CDR3 protein. Seen here are fewer than 700,000 distinct CDR3 sequences, around half observed once, and the top ten hold roughly 24%. This CDR3 has 17 residues. CDR1 is MDHEN and CDR2 is SYDVKM in the germline V gene. With 4 bases clipped from V and 4 bases from J, the junction kept 14 bases outside the gene matches. Researchers collected roughly 10 milliliters of peripheral blood from every single donor. This clonotype has more than one count but fewer than ten. Its antigen remains unidentified.

Study results and limitations: It was not possible, with unsorted PBMCs, to conclusively compare naive and antigen-experienced cells.

The rearrangement uses TRBV28 and TRBJ2-7, with 9 bases identical to TRBD2. The sample taken for sequencing was blood. The receptor was isolated from an elderly man in good health. CDR3 sequence reads: CASSSPLGREGYYEQYF. CDR3 nucleotide sequence: TGTGCCAGCAGTTCCCCCCTTGGGCGGGAGGGCTATTACGAGCAGTACTTC.